A single sample is the source of the 3 T cell receptor beta chains below, sequenced in a study of T cells in Graves' hyperthyroidism and ophthalmopathy. The investigators amplified TCR beta CDR3 regions from RNA transcripts. When the TCR CDR3 underwent first-round RT-PCR, the HTBI primer set was used. MiXCR was run by TCRdb on the multiplex PCR reads, yielding one entry per CDR3 protein. The table lists roughly 580,000 distinct CDR3 sequences, about half of them singletons. The material sequenced was peripheral blood or thyroid tissue (not recorded which). These receptors all stem from a woman between 18 and 29 years old with Graves' hyperthyroidism.

V usage is TRBV19 and J usage is TRBJ2-2; TRBD1 is a possible D gene (5 bases). Trimming left V 8 bases short and J 7 bases short, with 17 bases between. Germline loops: CDR1 LNHDA, CDR2 SQIVND (reference sequence). This CDR3 contains 14 residues. The chain's CDR3 is CASSPQQAGGELFF. CDR3 nucleotides: TGTGCCAGTTCGCCACAACAGGCCGGCGGGGAGCTGTTTTTT.

V gene TRBV7-9 combines with J gene TRBJ2-7; 11 bases fit TRBD1. This CDR3 is built from 14 residues. Germline CDR1 and CDR2: SEHNR and FQNEAQ (reference sequence). With 6 bases clipped from V and 2 bases from J, the junction kept 3 bases outside the gene matches. CDR3 residues: CASRWGQGAYEQYF. The CDR3, as DNA: TGTGCCAGCAGATGGGGACAGGGGGCCTACGAGCAGTACTTC.

This rearrangement joins TRBV11-2 to TRBJ2-7, with 8 bases aligning to TRBD2. Germline CDR1 SGHAT, CDR2 FQNNGV. The CDR3 contains 13 residues. Trimming took 3 bases from V and 6 from J; bases not matched to a gene: 4. The CDR3 nucleotides are TGTGCCAGCAGCTTGTGGGCGGGGGGCGAGCAGTACTTC. Translating gives CASSLWAGGEQYF.